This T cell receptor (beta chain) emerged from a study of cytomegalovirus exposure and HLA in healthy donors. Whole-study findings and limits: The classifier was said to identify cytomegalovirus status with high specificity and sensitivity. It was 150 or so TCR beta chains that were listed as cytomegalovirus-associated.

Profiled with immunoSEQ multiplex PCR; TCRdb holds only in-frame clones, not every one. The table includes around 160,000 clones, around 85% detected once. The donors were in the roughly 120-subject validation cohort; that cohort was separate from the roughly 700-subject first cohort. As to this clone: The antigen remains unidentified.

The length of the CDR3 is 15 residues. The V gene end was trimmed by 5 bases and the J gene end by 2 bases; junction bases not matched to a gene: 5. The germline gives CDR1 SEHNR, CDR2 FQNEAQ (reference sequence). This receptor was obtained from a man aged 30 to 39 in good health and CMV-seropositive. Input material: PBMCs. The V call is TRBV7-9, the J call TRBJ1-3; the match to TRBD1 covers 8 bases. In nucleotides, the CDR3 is TGTGCCAGCAGCGCTCCAGGGGGCACTGGAAACACCATATATTTT. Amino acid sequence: CASSAPGGTGNTIYF.